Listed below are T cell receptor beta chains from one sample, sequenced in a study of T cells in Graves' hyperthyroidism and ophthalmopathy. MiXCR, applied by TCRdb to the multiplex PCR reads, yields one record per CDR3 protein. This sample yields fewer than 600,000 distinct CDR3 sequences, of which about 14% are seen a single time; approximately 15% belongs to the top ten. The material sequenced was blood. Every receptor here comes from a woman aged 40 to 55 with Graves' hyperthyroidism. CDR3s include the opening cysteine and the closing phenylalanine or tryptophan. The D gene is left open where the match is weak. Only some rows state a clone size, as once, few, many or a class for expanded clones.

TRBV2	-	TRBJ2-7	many	TGTGCCAGCATGGCCCAGGGAACCTTTCGGGAGCAGTACTTC	CASMAQGTFREQYF
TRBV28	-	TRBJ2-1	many	TGTGCCAGCAGCAAAGTGGGGGATGAGCAGTTCTTC	CASSKVGDEQFF
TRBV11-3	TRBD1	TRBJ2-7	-	TGTGCCAGCAGCTACGACAGGGGACCCTACGAGCAGTACTTC	CASSYDRGPYEQYF
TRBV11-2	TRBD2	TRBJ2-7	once	TGTGCCAGCAGCCGCAGACTCCTAGCGGGAGACGAGCAGTACTTC	CASSRRLLAGDEQYF
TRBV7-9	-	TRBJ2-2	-	TGTGCCAGCAGCTTTGGGGGCCCGGGCACCGGGGAGCTGTTTTTT	CASSFGGPGTGELFF
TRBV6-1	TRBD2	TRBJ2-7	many	TGTGCCAGCCGGCGGACTAGCGGGACCACTACCTACGAGCAGTACTTC	CASRRTSGTTTYEQYF
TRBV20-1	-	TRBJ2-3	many	TGCAGTGCTAGACCACAACCCAGCAGAACTAGCACAGATACGCAGTATTTT	CSARPQPSRTSTDTQYF
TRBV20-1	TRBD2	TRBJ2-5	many	TGCAGTGCTATACCGACTAGCGGGAGTGAGACCCAGTACTTC	CSAIPTSGSETQYF
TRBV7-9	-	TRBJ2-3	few	TGTGCCAGCAGCTTAATAGTTTTGGCGTCAGATACGCGGTATTTT	CASSLIVLASDTRYF
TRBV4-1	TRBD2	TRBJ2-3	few	TGCGCCAGCAGCCAAGGGGGGGGAGAAGAAGATACGCAGTATTTT	CASSQGGGEEDTQYF
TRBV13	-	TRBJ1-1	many	TGTGCCAGCAGCTTCAGATACACTGAAGCTTTCTTT	CASSFRYTEAFF
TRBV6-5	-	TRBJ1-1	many	TGTGCCAGCAGTTACCCGGGATCTAACACTGAAGCTTTCTTT	CASSYPGSNTEAFF
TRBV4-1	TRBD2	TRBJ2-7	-	TGCGCCAGCAGCCAAGCCTCTAGCGGGAGAGTCTACGAGCAGTACTTC	CASSQASSGRVYEQYF
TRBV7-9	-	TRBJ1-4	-	TGTGCCAGCAGCCCTGAGGACCGAACGGAACTGTTTTTT	CASSPEDRTELFF
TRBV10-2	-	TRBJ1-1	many	TGCGCCAGCAGTCCCCAGGCGAACACTGAAGCTTTCTTT	CASSPQANTEAFF
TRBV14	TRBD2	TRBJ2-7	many	TGTGCCAGCAGCCAAGATCGGGCTAGCGGGCTCTACGAGCAGTACTTC	CASSQDRASGLYEQYF
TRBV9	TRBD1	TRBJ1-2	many	TGTGCCAGCAGCGTAGATCGAGAGGGGGCGGACTATGGCTACACCTTC	CASSVDREGADYGYTF
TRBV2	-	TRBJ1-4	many	TGTGCCATCCTTTCGGGGACACCAACTAATGAAAAACTGTTTTTT	CAILSGTPTNEKLFF
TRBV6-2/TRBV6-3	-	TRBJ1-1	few	TGTGCCAGCAGTTCTCTTTACTCTGAAGCTTTCTTT	CASSSLYSEAFF
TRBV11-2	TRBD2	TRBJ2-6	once	TGTGCCAGCAGCTTTAGGGGACTAGCGGGAGGGCCAGAAGGGGCCAACGTCCTGACTTTC	CASSFRGLAGGPEGANVLTF
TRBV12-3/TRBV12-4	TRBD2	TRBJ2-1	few	TGTGCCAGCAGTCTCGGGACTAGCGCAATTGGGAATGAGCAGTTCTTC	CASSLGTSAIGNEQFF
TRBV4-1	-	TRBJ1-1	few	TGCGCCAGCAGCCAAGATCCCAATGAAGCTTTCTTT	CASSQDPNEAFF
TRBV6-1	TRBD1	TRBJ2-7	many	TGTGCCAGCGGGGGACAGGGGGCGAGCGACGAGCAGTACTTC	CASGGQGASDEQYF
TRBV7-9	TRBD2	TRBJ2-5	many	TGTGCCAGCAGCATGATCGGGACTACCCAAGAGACCCAGTACTTC	CASSMIGTTQETQYF
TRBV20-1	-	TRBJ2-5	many	TGCAGTGCTCAATGGCCGTCGGAGACCCAGTACTTC	CSAQWPSETQYF
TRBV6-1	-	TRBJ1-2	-	TGTGCCAGCAGTGAGAGCGGCAGGACGATCTATGGCTACACCTTC	CASSESGRTIYGYTF
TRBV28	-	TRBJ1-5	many	TGTGCCAGCAGTCTATCAGAAACAGGGTTTCAGCCCCAGCATTTT	CASSLSETGFQPQHF
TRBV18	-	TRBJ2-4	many	TGTGCCAGCGGGGAGGGGGCGACGAAAAACATTCAGTACTTC	CASGEGATKNIQYF
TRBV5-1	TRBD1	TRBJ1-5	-	TGCGCCAGCAGCGTGGGGGACAGGCTTAATCAGCCCCAGCATTTT	CASSVGDRLNQPQHF
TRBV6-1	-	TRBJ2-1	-	TGTGCCAGCAGTGAATGGGGACGGGGAGACAATGAGCAGTTCTTC	CASSEWGRGDNEQFF
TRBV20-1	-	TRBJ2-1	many	TGCAGTGCTAGAGATGCGGGATCCTACAATGAGCAGTTCTTC	CSARDAGSYNEQFF
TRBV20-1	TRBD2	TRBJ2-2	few	TGCAGTGCCTTAGCGGGCGGCGCGAACACCGGGGAGCTGTTTTTT	CSALAGGANTGELFF
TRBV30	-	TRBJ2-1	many	TGTGCCTGGAGTAAAGGGACGCTACCCCTCAATGAGCAGTTCTTC	CAWSKGTLPLNEQFF
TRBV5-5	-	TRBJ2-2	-	TGTGCCAGCAGCCCGATAACAGGGAGCACCGGGGAGCTGTTTTTT	CASSPITGSTGELFF
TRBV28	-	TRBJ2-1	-	TGTGCCAGCAGTTGGTCCTACTCCTACAATGAGCAGTTCTTC	CASSWSYSYNEQFF
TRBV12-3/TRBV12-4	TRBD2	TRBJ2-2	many	TGTGCCAGCAGAGAGACTAGCGGGACGATCGGGGAGCTGTTTTTT	CASRETSGTIGELFF
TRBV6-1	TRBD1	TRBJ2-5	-	TGTGCCAGCAGTGAAGGGACAGGAAGGAACTTC	CASSEGTGRNF
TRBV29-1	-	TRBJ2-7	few	TGCAGCGTTGAAGATGGAGCGACAACCTACGAGCAGTACTTC	CSVEDGATTYEQYF
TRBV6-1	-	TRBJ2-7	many	TGTGCCAGCAGTGAAAGTCCTCGGTACGAGCAGTACTTC	CASSESPRYEQYF